Sequencing of this TCR beta chain was carried out in a study of control samples from healthy donors and cancer patients. Some clones are missing from TCRdb's copy, which holds only in-frame ones; the method was immunoSEQ multiplex PCR. In the table there are approximately 94,000 clones, roughly 86% of which are singletons. The CDR3 length is 14 residues. The ends were cut back, 5 bases at V and 5 bases at J, with 16 bases in the middle. Germline assignment: CDR1 MDHEN and CDR2 SYDVKM. This sequence originates from a woman between 45 and 60 years old in good health. The V and J genes are TRBV28 and TRBJ2-7; D gene unclear. Sequencing was carried out using blood. The CDR3 protein is CASSAPLGWDEQYF. The CDR3 DNA reads as TGTGCCAGCAGTGCGCCCCTGGGGTGGGACGAGCAGTACTTC.